Presented here are 12 T cell receptor beta chains from one specimen sequenced in a study of cytomegalovirus exposure and HLA in healthy donors. The PCR used 60 Vbeta and 13 Jbeta primers. Measured with immunoSEQ multiplex PCR; TCRdb has only the in-frame clones, and not every one. The sample consists of about 160,000 clones, about 75% of them appearing once. Sequencing was done on a sample of PBMCs. These receptors were taken from a man younger than 35 in good health and CMV-seronegative.

This clone was picked up a small number of times. The chain uses TRBV25-1 and TRBJ2-7; 8 bases match TRBD1. The CDR3 runs 15 residues. CDR1 is MGHDK and CDR2 is SYGVNS in the germline V gene. The junction had 7 bases not matched to a gene; V was cut back by 1 base and J by 5 bases. The CDR3 loop is CASSEWVGTGDEQYF. The CDR3 nucleotides read TGTGCCAGCAGTGAATGGGTCGGGACAGGTGACGAGCAGTACTTC.

The rearrangement links TRBV4-1 to TRBJ1-1; 11 bases match TRBD1. Per the germline V gene, CDR1 is MGHRA and CDR2 is YSYEKL. Unmatched junction bases numbered 6, after V lost 1 base and J lost 11 bases. The length of the CDR3 is 14 residues. The CDR3, as DNA: TGCGCCAGCAGCCAAGTTGGGGGACAGGGGGTTGCTTTCTTT. It yields the protein CASSQVGGQGVAFF.

The chain has TRBV5-1 and TRBJ2-1; 8 bases align to TRBD2. CDR3 length equals 15 residues. V lost 0 bases to trimming and J lost 5 bases; unmatched junction nucleotides: 4. Germline loops: CDR1 SGHRS, CDR2 YFSETQ. The CDR3 DNA follows: TGCGCCAGCAGCTTGGGTGGGACTAGTCACAATGAGCAGTTCTTC. It is translated as CASSLGGTSHNEQFF.

The rearrangement links TRBV18 to TRBJ2-1, with TRBD1 matching over 12 bases. Germline assignment: CDR1 KGHSH and CDR2 LQKENI. The ends lost 5 bases at V and 9 bases at J; junction bases unmatched: 8. The CDR3 extends over 15 amino acids. The CDR3 here is CASSTPGQGAGEQFF. For the CDR3, the DNA is TGTGCCAGCTCAACTCCGGGACAGGGGGCTGGTGAGCAGTTCTTC.

The V gene is TRBV19, the J gene TRBJ2-1; D possibly corresponds to TRBD2 (6 bases). V lost 7 bases and J lost 8, with 24 bases in between. The CDR3 loop spans 16 amino acids. Germline CDR1 and CDR2: LNHDA and SQIVND (reference sequence). Here the CDR3 DNA reads TGTGCCAGTACCGAATCGACTGCCTGGGGGGTGGATGAGCAGTTCTTC. It encodes CASTESTAWGVDEQFF.

The V gene is TRBV19, the J gene TRBJ2-1; 12 nucleotides line up with TRBD2. The germline V gene has CDR1 LNHDA and CDR2 SQIVND (reference sequence). There are 16 residues in the CDR3. V lost 9 bases to trimming and J lost 4 bases; unmatched junction nucleotides: 10. Here the CDR3 DNA reads TGTGCCAGCTCCTTCGCCGGGACTAGCGGGTACAATGAGCAGTTCTTC. Its protein is CASSFAGTSGYNEQFF.

The V call is TRBV19, the J call TRBJ1-3, with TRBD1 identical over 7 bases. V lost 9 bases, J lost 0 bases, and 8 bases stayed unmatched. Germline CDR1 LNHDA, CDR2 SQIVND (reference sequence). The CDR3 has 15 amino acids. The CDR3 nucleotides are TGTGCCAGCCAGCAGGACAGGAGCTCTGGAAACACCATATATTTT. It codes for CASQQDRSSGNTIYF.

The chain has TRBV5-4 and TRBJ2-6; D uncertain. The germline gives CDR1 SGHNT, CDR2 YYREEE (reference sequence). The V gene lost 4 bases and the J gene lost 0 bases, with 11 bases spanning the gap. The CDR3 length is 16 residues. The CDR3 here is CASSTWRSSGANVLTF. The DNA for the CDR3 is TGTGCCAGCAGCACATGGCGGAGCTCTGGGGCCAACGTCCTGACTTTC.

V is TRBV6-5 and J is TRBJ2-3; 9 bases align to TRBD1. Per the germline V gene, CDR1 is MNHEY and CDR2 is SVGAGI. V lost 5 bases and J lost 4; bases outside the gene matches: 4. The CDR3 consists of 14 residues. CDR3 sequence reads: CASSTGQGPDTQYF. The CDR3 DNA reads TGTGCCAGCAGTACCGGACAGGGGCCAGATACGCAGTATTTT.

V and J are TRBV27 and TRBJ2-7; possible D gene TRBD1, 7 bases. In germline, CDR1 is MNHEY, CDR2 SMNVEV (reference sequence). V lost 0 bases and J lost 3, with 12 bases in between. The CDR3 spans 15 residues. CDR3 bases: TGTGCCAGCAGTTTATCCCAGGGGGGAAGCTACGAGCAGTACTTC. It yields the protein CASSLSQGGSYEQYF.

The V and J genes are TRBV10-3 and TRBJ2-5; D uncertain. V dropped 6 bases and J dropped 4 bases, with 15 bases sitting between them. The V gene's germline CDR1 is ENHRY and CDR2 SYGVKD. The length of the CDR3 is 14 residues. The DNA for the CDR3 is TGTGCCATCAGGCCCGGCCCGGGTGGAGAGACCCAGTACTTC. It codes for CAIRPGPGGETQYF.

V gene TRBV9 combines with J gene TRBJ2-1; 8 nucleotides agree with TRBD2. This CDR3 has 15 amino acids. The germline V gene encodes CDR1 SGDLS and CDR2 YYNGEE. Losses at the gene ends were 0 bases for V and 6 bases for J; bases not matched to a gene: 5. CDR3 protein: CASSVGGGYSNEQFF. CDR3 nucleotide sequence: TGTGCCAGCAGCGTAGGCGGGGGGTATAGCAATGAGCAGTTCTTC.